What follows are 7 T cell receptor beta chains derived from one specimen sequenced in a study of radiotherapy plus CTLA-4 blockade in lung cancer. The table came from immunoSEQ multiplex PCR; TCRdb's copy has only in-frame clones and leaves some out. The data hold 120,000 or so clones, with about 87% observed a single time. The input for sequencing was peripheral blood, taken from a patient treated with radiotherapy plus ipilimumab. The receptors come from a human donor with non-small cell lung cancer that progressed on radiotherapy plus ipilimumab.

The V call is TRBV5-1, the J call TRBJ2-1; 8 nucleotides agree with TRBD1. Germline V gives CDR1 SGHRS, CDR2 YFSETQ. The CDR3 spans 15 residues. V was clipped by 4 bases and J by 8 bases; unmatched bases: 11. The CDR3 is CASSRDRPYRDEQFF. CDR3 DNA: TGCGCCAGCAGCCGGGACAGGCCCTATCGCGATGAGCAGTTCTTC.

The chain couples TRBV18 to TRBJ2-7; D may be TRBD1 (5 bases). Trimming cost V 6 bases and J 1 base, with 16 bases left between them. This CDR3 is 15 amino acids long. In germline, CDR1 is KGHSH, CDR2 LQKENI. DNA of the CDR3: TGTGCCAGCTCCCCCGCAGGGCAAGCTTCCTACGAGCAGTACTTC. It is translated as CASSPAGQASYEQYF.

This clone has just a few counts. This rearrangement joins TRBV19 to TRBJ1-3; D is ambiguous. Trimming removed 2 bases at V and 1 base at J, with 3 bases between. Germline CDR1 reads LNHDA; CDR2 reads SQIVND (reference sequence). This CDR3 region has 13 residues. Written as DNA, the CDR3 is TGTGCCAGTAGTATACAATCTGGAAACACCATATATTTT. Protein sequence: CASSIQSGNTIYF.

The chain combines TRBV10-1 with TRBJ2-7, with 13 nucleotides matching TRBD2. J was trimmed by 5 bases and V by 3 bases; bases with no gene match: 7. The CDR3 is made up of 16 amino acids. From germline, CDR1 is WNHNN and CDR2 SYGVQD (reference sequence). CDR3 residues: CASSDRGTSGRDEQYF. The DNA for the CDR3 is TGCGCCAGCAGTGATAGAGGAACTAGCGGGAGGGACGAGCAGTACTTC.

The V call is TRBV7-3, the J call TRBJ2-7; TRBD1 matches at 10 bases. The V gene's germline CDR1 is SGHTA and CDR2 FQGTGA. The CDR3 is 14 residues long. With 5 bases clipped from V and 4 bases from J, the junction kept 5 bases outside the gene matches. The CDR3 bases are TGTGCCAGCAGCGCGGGACAGGGGTCTTACGAGCAGTACTTC. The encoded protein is CASSAGQGSYEQYF. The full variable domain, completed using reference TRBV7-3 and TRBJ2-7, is GAGVSQTPSNKVTEKGKYVELRCDPISGHTALYWYRQSLGQGPEFLIYFQGTGAADDSGLPNDRFFAVRPEGSVSTLKIQRTERGDSAVYLCASSAGQGSYEQYFGPGTRLTVT.

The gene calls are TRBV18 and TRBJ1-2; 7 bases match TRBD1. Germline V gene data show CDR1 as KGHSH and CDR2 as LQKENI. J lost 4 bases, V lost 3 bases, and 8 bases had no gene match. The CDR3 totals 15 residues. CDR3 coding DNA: TGTGCCAGCTCACCGGGAGGGGGCGATCGCTATGGCTACACCTTC. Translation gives CASSPGGGDRYGYTF.

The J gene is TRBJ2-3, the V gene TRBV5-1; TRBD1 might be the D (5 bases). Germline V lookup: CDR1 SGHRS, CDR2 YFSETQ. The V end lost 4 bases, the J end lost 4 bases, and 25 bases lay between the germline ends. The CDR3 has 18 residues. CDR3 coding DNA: TGCGCCAGCAGCAGGTCAGGGCTAATCGACCTTGGTGCAGATACGCAGTATTTT. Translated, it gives CASSRSGLIDLGADTQYF.